This section outlines one T cell receptor (beta chain) sequence together with its context. Its antigen target is currently unknown. The record has no base qualities; no much larger clone is one base away. The sample's time point label, decoded: baseline before first vaccination. Samples from vaccinated people were obtained from the UK trials COV001 and COV002, which included a single-blind randomized controlled phase 2/3 trial of AZD1222 (ChAdOx1 nCoV-19) in healthy adults. For TCRbeta chain sequencing, PBMC samples were collected from trial participants at day 0 and at day 28 after the second dose. V loses 3 bases of germline sequence and J loses 4 bases, and the interval between the two ends is 4 bases. From a lookup of the germline V gene, CDR1 and CDR2 are MGHRA and YSYEKL. Its CDR3 holds 12 amino acids, cysteine through phenylalanine. CDR3 DNA is the only sequence kept; it has 36 bases, read in frame from the first base.

The entry originates in a study of T cell responses to AZD1222 COVID-19 vaccine (dated by TCRdb to the early 2020s). Background on the whole study: AZD1222 recipients with second doses at about 4 weeks or about 12 weeks were pooled, because spike-specific TCR depth and breadth did not differ between schedules. TCR sequencing covered over 230 trial participants: about 210 given two doses of AZD1222 and about 26 given two doses of MenACWY control vaccine. Trial participants were enrolled by age into subgroups of 18-55, 56-69 and 70-plus years, and around 150, 28 and 57 TCR-sequenced participants, respectively, were included in these subgroups. Broader findings and caveats from the paper: Most participants were white British and females outnumbered males, and the authors suggested that clonal diversity may have been underestimated. The 56-69-year group was small, and its depth increase did not reach significance, likely because of low power. Vaccine-associated CD4 TCRs spanned the whole spike protein, with dominant responses in regions 160-218 and 743-854. Only five to seven AZD1222 recipients were SARS-CoV-2 seropositive at baseline, limiting conclusions about previously exposed vaccinees. Reportedly, almost half of the unique spike-specific TCRs recognized epitopes lying outside the regions that are mutated in the B.1.351 and B.1.1.7 variants. Because no day 14 peak-response samples were available, repertoires were characterized only after the peak T cell response. After two AZD1222 doses, both the breadth and the depth of spike-specific TCRs were significantly higher than at day 0 and than in MenACWY recipients.

The CDR3 regions of human TCRbeta chains were subjected to immunosequencing. Under the source paper's analysis protocol: TCRs in the repertoires were matched against a reference library of SARS-CoV-2-specific TCRs that had been generated with the MIRA antigen-specificity platform. Breadth was defined as the fraction of unique TCRs that were SARS-CoV-2-associated, and depth was defined as the fraction of total T cells that were SARS-CoV-2-associated. Each spike-specific TCR was assigned to its reactive spike region and to a CD4 or CD8 class using the MIRA data. Log10-transformed breadth and depth values were compared by one-way ANOVA with Sidak's multiple comparisons tests. This is the immuneACCESS table as TCRdb keeps it, with only in-frame sequences that have V and J called. A part of the clones is gone; compared with another copy, unresolved V genes explain less than half, and the rest is unexplained. For V, J and clone size, that table is used; D and trimming come from the DNA. The sample yields over 150,000 clones; around 88% were counted once. 0.49% of the sample rests with the top ten.

Sequencing was performed on peripheral blood, taken on day 0 of AZD1222 vaccination. The chain is encoded by TRBV4-1 joined to TRBJ1-5; the D gene assignment is ambiguous. The sequence came from an adult in good health. The CDR3 region has the sequence CASSQPNQPQHF. The nucleotides read TGCGCCAGCAGCCAGCCAAATCAGCCCCAGCATTTT.